The rows below give T cell receptor beta chains drawn from one sample of a study of T cell repertoires in cytomegalovirus infection. TCRdb fed the reads into MiXCR, producing one record per CDR3 protein. The sample records around 85,000 distinct CDR3 sequences, approximately 45% being singletons. These receptors have no known antigen. Sequenced here: CD8+ T cells from cultured PBMCs, sampled from culture after CMV antigen stimulation. All receptors derive from a human donor in good health (CMV status not recorded). Some clones in this sample may be carry-over from other donors' samples. CDR3s include the opening cysteine and the closing phenylalanine or tryptophan. D genes are given only for firm matches. The size field is filled for only some rows; it gives once, few, many or a size class.

V gene	clone size	J gene	D gene	CDR3 DNA	CDR3 protein
TRBV7-2	many	TRBJ1-5	NA	TGTGCCAGCAGCTTGTTTCCGGGACTCATCTCTTCAACGAATCAGCCCCAGCATTTT	CASSLFPGLISSTNQPQHF
TRBV15	NA	TRBJ2-7	NA	TGTGCCACCAGCAGAGGGGCAGCTAGCTCCTACGAGCAGTACTTC	CATSRGAASSYEQYF
TRBV7-3	few	TRBJ2-1	NA	TGTGCCAGCAGCTTTGGTACGGATGAGCAGTTCTTC	CASSFGTDEQFF
TRBV7-4	NA	TRBJ2-5	NA	TGTGCCAGCAGCGGGGACCCAGCCCAAGAGACCCAGTACTTC	CASSGDPAQETQYF
TRBV7-9	NA	TRBJ1-1	NA	TGTGCCAGCACCCGAGGGGACTCCGAAGCTTTCTTT	CASTRGDSEAFF
TRBV7-8	few	TRBJ2-3	NA	TGTGCCAGCAGCTTAAGTCCGGGTCCTTACACAGATACGCAGTATTTT	CASSLSPGPYTDTQYF
TRBV7-9	NA	TRBJ2-1	TRBD1	TGTGCCAGCAGCTCCCTCCACGGGACAGCCTCCTACAATGAGCAGTTCTTC	CASSSLHGTASYNEQFF
TRBV9	NA	TRBJ2-3	TRBD1	TGTGCCAGCAGCGTAGGGACAGGGGAGAAGGCGCAGTATTTT	CASSVGTGEKAQYF
TRBV5-4	NA	TRBJ2-1	NA	TGTGCCAGCAAACTCCGGGGGACCGGATACAATGAGCAGTTCTTC	CASKLRGTGYNEQFF
TRBV14	few	TRBJ2-3	TRBD1	TGTGCCAGCAGCTACCAGGGGGCGGGAGATACGCAGTATTTT	CASSYQGAGDTQYF
TRBV6-5	NA	TRBJ2-7	TRBD2	TGTGCCAGCAGTTACGTAGCGGGGGGCCACGAGCAGTACTTC	CASSYVAGGHEQYF
TRBV11-2	NA	TRBJ2-7	NA	TGTGCCAGCAGCCCCGTTGGCCACGAGCAGTACTTC	CASSPVGHEQYF
TRBV27	few	TRBJ1-2	NA	TGTGCCAGCAGTCTGGCGGCGGATGGCTACACCTTC	CASSLAADGYTF
TRBV20-1	NA	TRBJ2-7	TRBD2	TGCAGTGCTAGAGATCATAGCGGGAGTATATACGAGCAGTACTTC	CSARDHSGSIYEQYF
TRBV6-2/TRBV6-3	NA	TRBJ1-1	NA	TGTGCCAGCCGGGGAGGGTACACTGAAGCTTTCTTT	CASRGGYTEAFF
TRBV7-6	NA	TRBJ1-5	NA	TGTGCCAGCAGCTTGAGAGAGGGGGGCGATCAGCCCCAGCATTTT	CASSLREGGDQPQHF
TRBV28	many	TRBJ2-2	NA	TGTGCCAGCAGTTTTATTGGTACCGGGGAGCTGTTTTTT	CASSFIGTGELFF
TRBV27	NA	TRBJ1-2	NA	TGTGCCAGCAGTTTCTCAGGCGGTAACTATGGCTACACCTTC	CASSFSGGNYGYTF
TRBV27	NA	TRBJ1-2	NA	TGTGCCAGCAGTTTTAAGGGTCTTGGGGGCAGAGATGGCTACACCTTC	CASSFKGLGGRDGYTF
TRBV6-2/TRBV6-3	few	TRBJ2-1	NA	TGTGCCAGCAGTTACCCGTTGGGACTCACCTACAATGAGCAGTTCTTC	CASSYPLGLTYNEQFF